The clone carrying this T cell receptor beta chain appeared once. This sample was taken from a study of blood T cell repertoires in COVID-19. In the study overall: The cDNA or gDNA used as material had been derived from T cells, B-cell-depleted T cells, or PBMCs.

In the authors' methods: Nucleated cell number was recorded as an estimate derived from reference gene primer amplification. Assay used: immunoSEQ multiplex PCR; TCRdb lists only in-frame clones, some missing. Clone size and V and J calls were adopted from that table, with D and trimming inferred from the DNA. Counted here are 150,000 to 200,000 clones, approximately 92% occurring once; the ten biggest clones make up 0.5% to 0.55%. This TCR was recovered from a man between 50 and 59 years old with acute or convalescent COVID-19. Sequencing input: peripheral blood.

CDR3 in amino acids: CASSESDRAYYGYTF. CDR3 nucleotide sequence: TGTGCCAGCTCAGAGTCGGACAGGGCGTACTATGGCTACACCTTC. The rearrangement uses TRBV18 and TRBJ1-2, with 8 nucleotides matching TRBD1. CDR3 length: 15 amino acids. CDR1 and CDR2 (germline): KGHSH, LQKENI. V trimming: 5 bases; J trimming: 3 bases; junction bases outside the gene matches: 8.